The rows below give T cell receptor beta chains drawn from one sample of a study of cytomegalovirus exposure and HLA in healthy donors. Using immunoSEQ multiplex PCR, the repertoire was profiled, and TCRdb retains in-frame clones only, with some absent. The table shows fewer than 150,000 clones, with 80% occurring only once. The material sequenced was PBMCs. Source of these receptors: a male donor in good health and CMV-seronegative. Each CDR3 is given with its conserved first and last residue. Fields, in order: J gene, D gene, V gene, clone size, CDR3 protein, CDR3 DNA. The D gene is left open where the match is weak. Not every row has a clone size; where given, it reads once, few, many or a size class.

>TRBJ1-2|-|TRBV2|-
CASSEDRVSSHGYTF
TGTGCCAGCAGTGAAGACAGGGTGTCTAGCCATGGCTACACCTTC
>TRBJ1-3|-|TRBV6-4|-
CASSSSQTTNPEGTIYF
TGTGCCAGCAGCAGTTCGCAGACCACGAACCCCGAGGGCACCATATATTTT
>TRBJ1-2|-|TRBV7-9|-
CASSLASTGAGGYTF
TGTGCCAGCAGCTTAGCTTCAACCGGAGCCGGAGGCTACACCTTC
>TRBJ1-2|-|TRBV6-1|-
CASSEYRDIYGYTF
TGTGCCAGCAGTGAATACCGGGACATCTATGGCTACACCTTC
>TRBJ1-2|TRBD1|TRBV6-4|-
CASSAFGTGNYGYTF
TGTGCCAGCAGTGCTTTTGGGACAGGGAACTATGGCTACACCTTC
>TRBJ1-2|TRBD1|TRBV5-5|-
CASSPGTGVGYTF
TGTGCCAGCAGCCCCGGGACAGGGGTCGGCTACACCTTC
>TRBJ2-5|TRBD2|TRBV27|-
CASSLSGGQETQYF
TGTGCCAGCAGTCTGAGCGGGGGGCAAGAGACCCAGTACTTC
>TRBJ1-1|-|TRBV30|few
CAWSVANTEAFF
TGTGCCTGGAGTGTAGCGAACACTGAAGCTTTCTTT
>TRBJ2-2|-|TRBV27|few
CASSLSAGYSTGELFF
TGTGCCAGCAGTTTATCGGCAGGGTACAGCACCGGGGAGCTGTTTTTT
>TRBJ2-7|TRBD1|TRBV28|few
CASSRTGVSTYEQYF
TGTGCCAGCAGTCGGACAGGAGTTTCTACCTACGAGCAGTACTTC
>TRBJ2-7|TRBD2|TRBV6-1|few
CASSGGWASGFYEQYF
TGTGCCAGCAGTGGAGGGTGGGCTAGCGGCTTTTACGAGCAGTACTTC
>TRBJ1-5|-|TRBV2|-
CASKLGRDNNQPQHF
TGTGCCAGCAAACTTGGCCGGGACAACAATCAGCCCCAGCATTTT
>TRBJ2-7|TRBD1|TRBV7-2|once
CASSLRWGTGSSYEQYF
TGCGCCAGCAGCTTAAGGTGGGGGACAGGGAGCTCCTACGAGCAGTACTTC
>TRBJ1-1|TRBD1|TRBV14|-
CASSRDVTGVGGAFF
TGTGCCAGCAGCCGAGACGTGACAGGGGTGGGGGGAGCTTTCTTT
>TRBJ2-7|TRBD1|TRBV6-1|-
CASRKGQTFSYEQYF
TGTGCCAGCAGAAAGGGACAGACGTTCTCCTACGAGCAGTACTTC